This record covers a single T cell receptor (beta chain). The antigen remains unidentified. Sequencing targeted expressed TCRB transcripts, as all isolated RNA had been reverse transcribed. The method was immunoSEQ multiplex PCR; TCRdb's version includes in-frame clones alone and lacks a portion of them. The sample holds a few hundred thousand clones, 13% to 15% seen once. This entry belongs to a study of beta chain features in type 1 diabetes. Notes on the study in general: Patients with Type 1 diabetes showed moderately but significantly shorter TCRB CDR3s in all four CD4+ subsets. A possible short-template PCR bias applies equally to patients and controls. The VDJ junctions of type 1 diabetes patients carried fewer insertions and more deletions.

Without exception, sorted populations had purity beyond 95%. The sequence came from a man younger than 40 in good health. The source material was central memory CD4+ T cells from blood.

CDR3 coding DNA: TGTGCCAGCAGGACCCCAGGGAGAACTAATGAAAAACTGTTTTTT. Its translation is CASRTPGRTNEKLFF. The rearrangement uses TRBV6-1 and TRBJ1-4, with D perhaps matching TRBD1 (5 bases). The germline V gene has CDR1 MNHNS and CDR2 SASEGT. The CDR3 has 15 amino acids. Trimming left V 6 bases short and J 1 base short, with 12 bases between.